These 13 T cell receptor beta chains came from one sample sequenced in a study of shared clonotypes between healthy human individuals. Profiled with immunoSEQ multiplex PCR; TCRdb holds only in-frame clones, not every one. The sample holds some 500,000 clones, approximately 95% seen once. Specimen: naive CD4+ T cells sorted from blood. The subset denotes: CD45RA+ positively selected. These receptors were taken from a woman aged 25 to 39 in good health.

Concerning this clone itself: This specimen includes other DNA sequences encoding the same CDR3. The chain has TRBV28 and TRBJ1-4, with D uncertain. The germline gives CDR1 MDHEN, CDR2 SYDVKM. Between the trimmed V and J ends, which lost 5 bases and 5 bases, there was a span of 12 bases. The CDR3 contains 14 residues. CDR3 sequence (DNA): TGTGCCAGCAGTCCCGGTACGGGGAATGAAAAACTGTTTTTT. Protein: CASSPGTGNEKLFF.

The chain links TRBV11-3 to TRBJ2-3; 8 bases match TRBD1. J gave up 2 bases and V 6 bases, and 10 bases lay outside the gene matches. Germline values: CDR1 SGHNT, CDR2 YENEEA. The CDR3 is 16 amino acids. The CDR3 loop reads CASSSRGTGPTDTQYF. Written as DNA, the CDR3 is TGTGCCAGCAGTTCCCGGGGGACAGGCCCCACAGATACGCAGTATTTT.

The V call is TRBV28, the J call TRBJ1-5; 8 bases line up with TRBD1. Germline V gene lookup returns CDR1 MDHEN and CDR2 SYDVKM. V lost 4 bases, J lost 3 bases, and 11 bases stayed unmatched. This CDR3 comprises 17 residues. This CDR3 reads CASSSATGGIYNQPQHF. DNA for the CDR3: TGTGCCAGCAGTTCAGCAACAGGGGGGATTTACAATCAGCCCCAGCATTTT.

The rearrangement uses TRBV5-1 and TRBJ1-3; a possible D gene is TRBD1 (6 bases). Trimming cost V 0 bases and J 2 bases, with 9 bases left between them. The CDR3 covers 15 residues. From germline, CDR1 is SGHRS and CDR2 YFSETQ. This CDR3 reads CASSLVGGPGNTIYF. The DNA of the CDR3 is TGCGCCAGCAGCTTGGTGGGGGGGCCTGGAAACACCATATATTTT.

This chain joins TRBV7-2 and TRBJ2-1, with D uncertain. V was pared by 5 bases and J by 9 bases, with 11 bases between. This CDR3 spans 12 amino acids. CDR1 is SGHTA, CDR2 FQGNSA, per germline. In DNA form, the CDR3 reads TGTGCCAGCAGCCCATTCGTGGGTGAGCAGTTCTTC. Encoded protein: CASSPFVGEQFF.

The chain recombines TRBV7-2 with TRBJ2-3, with D maybe TRBD1 (5 bases). Between the trimmed V and J ends, which lost 2 bases and 1 base, there was a span of 7 bases. The germline V gene has CDR1 SGHTA and CDR2 FQGNSA. The CDR3 runs 14 residues. The CDR3 sequence: CASSLRRGTDTQYF. CDR3 DNA: TGTGCCAGCAGCTTACGCAGGGGCACAGATACGCAGTATTTT.

CDR3 nucleotide sequence: TGTGCCAGCAGCCGGACAGGCGTGGGGTTTTCTGGAAACACCATATATTTT. Translated: CASSRTGVGFSGNTIYF. The chain joins TRBV7-9 to TRBJ1-3; TRBD1 agrees at 7 bases. V was clipped by 5 bases and J by 1 base; unmatched bases: 11. Germline CDR1 reads SEHNR; CDR2 reads FQNEAQ (reference sequence). The CDR3 length is 17 residues.

The chain couples TRBV25-1 to TRBJ2-5, with a possible D match to TRBD2 (6 bases). Per the germline V gene, CDR1 is MGHDK and CDR2 is SYGVNS. CDR3 length equals 14 residues. V was clipped by 3 bases and J by 12 bases, with 20 bases between them. CDR3 DNA sequence: TGTGCCAGCAGTGACGCCCGGGGGTTGAACGAGGAGTACTTC. It translates to CASSDARGLNEEYF.

This chain links TRBV2 with TRBJ2-6; D is undetermined. The germline V gene has CDR1 SNHLY and CDR2 FYNNEI. CDR3 length: 18 amino acids. V was trimmed by 4 bases and J by 16 bases, leaving 32 bases between them. In DNA form, the CDR3 reads TGTGCCAGCAGTGGTTCATGTTACCGATACAAGTCGGGCCAACGTCTGACTTTC. Translation: CASSGSCYRYKSGQRLTF. The variable domain in full, with the rest retrieved from reference TRBV2 and TRBJ2-6, is EPEVTQTPSHQVTQMGQEVILRCVPISNHLYFYWYRQILGQKVEFLVSFYNNEISEKSEIFDDQFSVERPDGSNFTLKIRSTKLEDSAMYFCASSGSCYRYKSGQRLTFGAGSRLTVL.

J is TRBJ1-2 and V is TRBV27; D perhaps matches TRBD1 (6 bases). This CDR3 contains 16 residues. V lost 6 bases and J 4 bases, leaving 21 bases between the germline ends. The germline V gene encodes CDR1 MNHEY and CDR2 SMNVEV (reference sequence). DNA of the CDR3: TGTGCCAGCAGCCCACCTCGGACAGTTAACCTCTATGGCTACACCTTC. It specifies CASSPPRTVNLYGYTF.

This clone was seen just once. Here the CDR3 DNA reads TGTGCCAGCAGCTCCGTACTCACGGGGCCAGGTAGGACAGATACGCAGTATTTT. The encoded protein is CASSSVLTGPGRTDTQYF. This rearrangement joins TRBV7-9 to TRBJ2-3; D could derive from TRBD1 or TRBD2 (5 bases each). V was shortened by 4 bases and J by 3 bases, with 23 bases between the two germline ends. The CDR3 runs 18 residues. Germline assignment: CDR1 SEHNR and CDR2 FQNEAQ (reference sequence). The full variable domain, rest sourced from reference TRBV7-9 and TRBJ2-3, is DTGVSQNPRHKITKRGQNVTFRCDPISEHNRLYWYRQTLGQGPEFLTYFQNEAQLEKSRLLSDRFSAERPKGSFSTLEIQRTEQGDSAMYLCASSSVLTGPGRTDTQYFGPGTRLTVL.

This clone has a single count. In DNA, the CDR3 is TGTGCCAGCAGCCCCAGCGGAGGCCGGGCAGATACGCAGTATTTT. Encoded protein: CASSPSGGRADTQYF. The V gene is TRBV28, the J gene TRBJ2-3, with TRBD2 as a possible D gene (5 bases). The V end was cut by 6 bases, the J end by 4 bases, with 17 bases between. The CDR3 extends over 15 amino acids. Germline V gene sequence: CDR1 MDHEN, CDR2 SYDVKM.

This clone was observed a single time. The chain links TRBV28 to TRBJ1-5; 10 nucleotides match TRBD1. The junction had 7 bases not matched to a gene; V was cut back by 4 bases and J by 1 base. Germline CDR1 MDHEN, CDR2 SYDVKM. The CDR3 is 17 residues long. This CDR3 reads CASSSGTGAISNQPQHF. The CDR3 DNA reads as TGTGCCAGCAGTTCCGGGACAGGGGCGATCAGCAATCAGCCCCAGCATTTT.